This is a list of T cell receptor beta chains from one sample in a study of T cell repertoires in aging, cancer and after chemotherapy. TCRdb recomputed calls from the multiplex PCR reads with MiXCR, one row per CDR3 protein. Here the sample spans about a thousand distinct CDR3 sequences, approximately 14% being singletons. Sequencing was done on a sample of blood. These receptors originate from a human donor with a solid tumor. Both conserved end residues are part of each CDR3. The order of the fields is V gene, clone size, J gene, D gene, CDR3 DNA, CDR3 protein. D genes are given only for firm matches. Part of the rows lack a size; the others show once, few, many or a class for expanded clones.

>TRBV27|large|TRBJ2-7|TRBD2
TGTGCCAGCAGCTTCGGTTTCGTCGGGGGGGATCCCTACGAGCAGTACTTC
CASSFGFVGGDPYEQYF
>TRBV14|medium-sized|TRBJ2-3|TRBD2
TGTGCCAGCAGCCCTACGATCGGGGGGGGGGCAGATACGCAGTATTTT
CASSPTIGGGADTQYF
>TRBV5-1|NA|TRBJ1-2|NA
TGCGCCAGCAGCCCCGTGGGGGCAATCTATGGCTACACCTTC
CASSPVGAIYGYTF
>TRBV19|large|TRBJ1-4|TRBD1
TGTGCCAGTAGTGTGCAGGGGGCGACTAATGAAAAACTGTTTTTT
CASSVQGATNEKLFF
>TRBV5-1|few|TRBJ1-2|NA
TGCGCCAGCAGCGATGACAGGAGCTATGGCTACACCTTC
CASSDDRSYGYTF
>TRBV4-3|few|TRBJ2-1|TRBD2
TGCGCCAGCAGCCCTCGACTAGCGGGGATCAATGAGCAGTTCTTC
CASSPRLAGINEQFF
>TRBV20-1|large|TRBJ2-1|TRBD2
TGCAGTGCTAGAGAATCTAGCGGGAGTATCGGTGAGCAGTTCTTC
CSARESSGSIGEQFF
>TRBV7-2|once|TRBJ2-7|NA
TGTGCCAGCAGCTTAGGGAACCCCTACGAGCAGTACTTC
CASSLGNPYEQYF
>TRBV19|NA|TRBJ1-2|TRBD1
TGTGCCAGTAGGGCCAGACAGGGCGATGGCTACACCTTC
CASRARQGDGYTF
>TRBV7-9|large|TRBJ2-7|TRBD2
TGTGCCAGCAGCAGACTAGCGGGAGGCGAGCAGTACTTC
CASSRLAGGEQYF
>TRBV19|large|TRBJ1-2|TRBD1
TGTGCCAGTAGTCTACAGGGGGCCTATGGCTACACCTTC
CASSLQGAYGYTF
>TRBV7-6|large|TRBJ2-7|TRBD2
TGTGCCAGCAGCCGAACTAGCGGCAGCTCCTACGAGCAGTACTTC
CASSRTSGSSYEQYF
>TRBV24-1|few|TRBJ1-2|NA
TGTGCCACCAGCCCGGGGCCGAGACTGGCTGGCTACACCTTC
CATSPGPRLAGYTF
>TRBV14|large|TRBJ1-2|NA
TGTGCCAGCAGCCAAGACCCTCTTGTCTCGCCGCGGGGCTACACCTTC
CASSQDPLVSPRGYTF
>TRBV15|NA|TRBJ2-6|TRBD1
TGTGCCACCAGCAGAGGGACAGGCCAATCTGGGGCCAACGTCCTGACTTTC
CATSRGTGQSGANVLTF
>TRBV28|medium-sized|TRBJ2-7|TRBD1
TGTGCCAGCAGTTTACGGGACAGTTTGAACTACGAGCAGTACTTC
CASSLRDSLNYEQYF
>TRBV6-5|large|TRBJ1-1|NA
TGTGCCAGCACTGTAGGCTTCCAGAACACTGAAGCTTTCTTT
CASTVGFQNTEAFF
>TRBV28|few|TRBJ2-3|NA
TGTGCCAGCAGTTTATTTCCGGGTTCAGATACGCAGTATTTT
CASSLFPGSDTQYF
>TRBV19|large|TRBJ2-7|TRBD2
TGTGCCAGTAACCGGGGCACTAGCGGGAGTCACGAGCAGTACTTC
CASNRGTSGSHEQYF
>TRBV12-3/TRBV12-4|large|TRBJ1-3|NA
TGTGCCAGCAGCCTGAGAAACACCATATATTTT
CASSLRNTIYF